The clone carrying this T cell receptor beta chain was counted at least ten times. The sample belongs to a study of read filtering for tumor transcriptome and immune sequencing. Study context: Per sample, TCR-region reads ranged about 4 to 11 million by IR-seq, 85 to 1273 by RNA-seq.

From about 400 ng of RNA, a library with molecular barcoded alpha/delta and beta/gamma adaptors was made. TCRdb recomputed calls from the reads with MiXCR, one row per CDR3 protein. The sample carries about 48,000 distinct CDR3 sequences, roughly 18% recorded once. The CDR3 has 13 amino acids. Trimming took 4 bases from V and 1 from J, leaving 6 bases between them. Germline V gene data show CDR1 as KGHDR and CDR2 as SFDVKD. This clonotype originated in a donor at least 40 years old with multiple myeloma. The chain is built from TRBV24-1 and TRBJ1-1; no definite D call. Specimen: a population of CD138-negative cells sorted from bone marrow. The CDR3, as DNA: TGTGCCACCAGTGAGAGGAGGAACACTGAAGCTTTCTTT. Residues: CATSERRNTEAFF.